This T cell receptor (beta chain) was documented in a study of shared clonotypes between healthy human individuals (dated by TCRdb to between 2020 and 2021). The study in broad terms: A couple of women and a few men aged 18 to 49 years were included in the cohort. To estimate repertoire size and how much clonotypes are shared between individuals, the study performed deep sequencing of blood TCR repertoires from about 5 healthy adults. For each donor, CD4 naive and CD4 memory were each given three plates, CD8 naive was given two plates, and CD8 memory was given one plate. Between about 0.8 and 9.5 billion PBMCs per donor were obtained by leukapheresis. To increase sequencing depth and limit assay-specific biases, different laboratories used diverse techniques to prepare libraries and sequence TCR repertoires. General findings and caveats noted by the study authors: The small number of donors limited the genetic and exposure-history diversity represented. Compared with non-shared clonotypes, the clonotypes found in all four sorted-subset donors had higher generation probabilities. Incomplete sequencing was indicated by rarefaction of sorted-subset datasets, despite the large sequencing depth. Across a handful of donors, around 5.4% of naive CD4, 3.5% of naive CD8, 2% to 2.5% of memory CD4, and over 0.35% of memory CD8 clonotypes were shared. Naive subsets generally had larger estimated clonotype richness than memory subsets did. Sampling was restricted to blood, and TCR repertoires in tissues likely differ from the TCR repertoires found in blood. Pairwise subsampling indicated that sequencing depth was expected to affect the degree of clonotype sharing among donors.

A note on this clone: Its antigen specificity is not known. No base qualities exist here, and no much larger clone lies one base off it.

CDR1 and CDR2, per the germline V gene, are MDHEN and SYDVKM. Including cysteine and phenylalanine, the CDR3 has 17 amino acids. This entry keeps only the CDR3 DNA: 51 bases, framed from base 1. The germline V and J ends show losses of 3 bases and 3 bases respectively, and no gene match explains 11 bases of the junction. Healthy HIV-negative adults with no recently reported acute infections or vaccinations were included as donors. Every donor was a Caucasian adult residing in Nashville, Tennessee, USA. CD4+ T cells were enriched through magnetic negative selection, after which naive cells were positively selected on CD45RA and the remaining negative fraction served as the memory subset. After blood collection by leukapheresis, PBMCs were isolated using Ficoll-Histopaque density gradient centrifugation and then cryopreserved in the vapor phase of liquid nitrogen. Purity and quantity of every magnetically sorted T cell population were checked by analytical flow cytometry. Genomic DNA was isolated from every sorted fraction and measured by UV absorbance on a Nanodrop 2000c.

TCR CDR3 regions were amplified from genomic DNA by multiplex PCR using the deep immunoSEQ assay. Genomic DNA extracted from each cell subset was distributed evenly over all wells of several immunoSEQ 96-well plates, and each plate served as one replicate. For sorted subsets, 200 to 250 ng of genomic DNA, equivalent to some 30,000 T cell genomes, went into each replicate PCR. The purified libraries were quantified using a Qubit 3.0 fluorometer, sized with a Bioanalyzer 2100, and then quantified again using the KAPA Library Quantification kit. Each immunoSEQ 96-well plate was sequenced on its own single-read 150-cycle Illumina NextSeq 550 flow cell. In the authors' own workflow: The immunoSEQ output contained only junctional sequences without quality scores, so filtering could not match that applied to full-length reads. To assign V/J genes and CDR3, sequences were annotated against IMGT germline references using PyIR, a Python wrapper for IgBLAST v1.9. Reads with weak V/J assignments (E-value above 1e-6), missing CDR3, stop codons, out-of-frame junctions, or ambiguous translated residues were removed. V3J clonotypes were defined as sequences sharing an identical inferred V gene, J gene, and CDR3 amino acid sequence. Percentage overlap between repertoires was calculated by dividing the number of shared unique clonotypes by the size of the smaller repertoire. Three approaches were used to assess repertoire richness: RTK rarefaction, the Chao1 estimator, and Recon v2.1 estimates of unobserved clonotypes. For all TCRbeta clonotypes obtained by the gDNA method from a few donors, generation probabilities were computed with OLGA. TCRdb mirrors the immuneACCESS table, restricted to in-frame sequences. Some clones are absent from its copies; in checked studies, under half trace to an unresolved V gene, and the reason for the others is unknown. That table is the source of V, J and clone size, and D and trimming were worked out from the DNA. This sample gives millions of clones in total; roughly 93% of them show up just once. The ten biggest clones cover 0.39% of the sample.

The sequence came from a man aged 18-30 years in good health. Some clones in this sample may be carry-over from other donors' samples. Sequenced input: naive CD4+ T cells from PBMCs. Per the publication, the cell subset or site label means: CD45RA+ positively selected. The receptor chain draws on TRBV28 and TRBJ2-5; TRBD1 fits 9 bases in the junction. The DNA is TGTGCCAGCAGTTTCCTTGGGACAGGGTTAGGGGAAGAGACCCAGTACTTC. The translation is CASSFLGTGLGEETQYF.